What follows are 8 T cell receptor beta chains derived from one specimen sequenced in a study of OX40 agonist ivuxolimab in advanced cancers. Profiled with immunoSEQ multiplex PCR; TCRdb holds only in-frame clones, not every one. The profile covers some 70,000 clones, with approximately 83% appearing a single time and over 1.3% taken by the ten largest. The sample was CD4+ or CD8+ T cells sorted from blood, taken in a trial of the OX40 agonist ivuxolimab. The receptors derive from an adult with an advanced solid tumor such as melanoma, head and neck, liver or kidney cancer.

V and J are TRBV7-8 and TRBJ1-4; D is perhaps TRBD1 (6 bases). CDR1 is SGHVS, CDR2 FQNEAQ, per germline. This CDR3 is 14 amino acids long. The V end was cut by 6 bases, the J end by 8 bases, with 16 bases between. The CDR3 here is CASRPTGPVEKLFF. CDR3 bases: TGTGCCAGCAGACCTACAGGGCCTGTGGAAAAACTGTTTTTT. The whole variable domain, remainder taken from reference TRBV7-8 and TRBJ1-4, is GAGVSQSPRYKVAKRGQDVALRCDPISGHVSLFWYQQALGQGPEFLTYFQNEAQLDKSGLPSDRFFAERPEGSVSTLKIQRTQQEDSAVYLCASRPTGPVEKLFFGSGTQLSVL.

The rearrangement uses TRBV7-6 and TRBJ2-6; D might be TRBD2 (5 bases). Germline CDR1 is SGHVS and CDR2 is FNYEAQ. The V gene lost 8 bases and the J gene lost 0 bases, with 8 bases spanning the gap. The CDR3 totals 14 residues. The CDR3 region is CASGGYSGANVLTF. CDR3 nucleotides: TGTGCCAGCGGAGGTTACTCTGGGGCCAACGTCCTGACTTTC.

A note on this clone: At one end, the junction sequence differs from germline, possibly due to a read error. The chain joins TRBV30 to TRBJ1-3; D not resolved. Per germline, CDR1 GTSNPN and CDR2 SVGIG (reference sequence). The CDR3 length is 13 residues. The CDR3 coding sequence is TGCGCCTGTTCGGATGTCTCTGGAAACACCATATATTTT. Translation gives CACSDVSGNTIYF.

The chain uses TRBV9 and TRBJ2-3; 7 bases are a match to TRBD1. V shed 4 bases, J shed 0 bases, and the junction held 8 bases outside the gene matches. CDR1 is SGDLS and CDR2 is YYNGEE in the germline V gene. This CDR3 has 16 amino acids. CDR3 loop: CASSLRTGASTDTQYF. The DNA for the CDR3 is TGTGCCAGCAGCTTGCGCACAGGGGCAAGCACAGATACGCAGTATTTT. Together with reference TRBV9 and TRBJ2-3, the CDR3 gives the full variable domain: DSGVTQTPKHLITATGQRVTLRCSPRSGDLSVYWYQQSLDQGLQFLIQYYNGEERAKGNILERFSAQQFPDLHSELNLSSLELGDSALYFCASSLRTGASTDTQYFGPGTRLTVL.

The chain combines TRBV18 with TRBJ1-1, with D possibly TRBD1 on 5 matching bases. Germline V gene data show CDR1 as KGHSH and CDR2 as LQKENI. This CDR3 is built from 14 residues. V was shortened by 5 bases and J by 2 bases, with 12 bases between the two germline ends. Here the CDR3 reads CASSWGVTNTEAFF. CDR3 DNA: TGTGCCAGCTCATGGGGGGTAACTAACACTGAAGCTTTCTTT.

Here the CDR3 DNA reads TGTGCCAGCAGCAGCGGACAGGTCGGGAGCACAGATACGCAGTATTTT. Encoded protein: CASSSGQVGSTDTQYF. V usage is TRBV5-4 and J usage is TRBJ2-3, with 7 nucleotides matching TRBD1. Trimming took 4 bases from V and 0 from J; bases not matched to a gene: 8. This CDR3 has 16 amino acids. The germline V gene encodes CDR1 SGHNT and CDR2 YYREEE (reference sequence).

This rearrangement joins TRBV4-1 to TRBJ1-2; D unclear. The V gene's germline CDR1 is MGHRA and CDR2 YSYEKL. This CDR3 region has 16 residues. Trimming pared 0 bases from V and 0 bases from J, leaving 11 bases between. The CDR3 loop is CASSQDRGSANYGYTF. CDR3 nucleotide sequence: TGCGCCAGCAGCCAAGATCGAGGCTCAGCTAACTATGGCTACACCTTC.

This clone was seen more than once but under ten times. This chain links TRBV19 with TRBJ2-5, with D maybe TRBD1 (6 bases). Trimming left V 3 bases short and J 0 bases short, with 23 bases between. The CDR3 has 19 residues. CDR1 LNHDA and CDR2 SQIVND come from the germline V gene (reference sequence). This CDR3 is CASSIEGRGWGHYQETQYF. CDR3 in DNA: TGTGCCAGTAGTATTGAAGGAAGGGGATGGGGACACTACCAAGAGACCCAGTACTTC.